This note documents a single T cell receptor beta chain sequence. Its cognate antigen is unknown. In chemo-refractory metastatic non-small-cell lung cancer, patients got ipilimumab CTLA-4 blockade together with focal radiation. This sample stems from a study of radiotherapy plus CTLA-4 blockade in lung cancer. Study as a whole: The study recorded objective responses in roughly 20% of patients and disease control in 25% to 35%.

Whole-study results and caveats: Increased serum interferon-beta after radiation also reportedly predicted response strongly. Expansion in blood of tumor-derived TCR clones was seen after radiotherapy plus ipilimumab.

Repertoires were generated with immunoSEQ multiplex PCR, while TCRdb's copy carries only in-frame clones and drops some. The top ten hold around a quarter of the sample, which has 40,000 to 45,000 clones, about 70% seen once. The CDR3 runs 12 residues. Germline V lookup: CDR1 MNHEY, CDR2 SVGAGI. The trim removed 9 bases at V and 10 bases at J, leaving 4 bases unmatched. Source: peripheral blood, taken from a patient treated with radiotherapy plus ipilimumab. V gene TRBV6-5 combines with J gene TRBJ2-1; 12 positions agree with TRBD2. This TCR was recovered from a human donor with non-small cell lung cancer who had a partial response to radiotherapy plus ipilimumab. CDR3 DNA sequence: TGTGCCAGTGGACTAGCGGGGAAGGAGCAGTTCTTC. Its protein product is CASGLAGKEQFF.